Presented here are 14 T cell receptor beta chains from one specimen sequenced in a study of blood T cell repertoires in COVID-19. Only in-frame clones appear in the TCRdb table, and some are missing; sequencing was by immunoSEQ multiplex PCR. The sample lists 130,000 or so clones; around 79% were seen once. Material for sequencing was peripheral blood. These receptors were obtained from an elderly man with acute or convalescent COVID-19.

This clone was counted a single time. The V call is TRBV3-1 (or the pseudogene TRBV3-2), the J call TRBJ2-3, with TRBD2 matching 11 bases. Trimming at V came to 4 bases and at J to 4 bases, leaving 4 bases not matched to a gene. This CDR3 is built from 15 residues. Germline V gene sequence: CDR1 LGHDT, CDR2 YNNKEL (reference sequence). CDR3 coding DNA: TGTGCCAGCAGCCGACGACTAGCGGGGCCAGATACGCAGTATTTT. Residues: CASSRRLAGPDTQYF.

As DNA, the CDR3 is TGTGCCAGCAGCTTCGGGACAGGGATGCAACATGGCTACACCTTC. Translating gives CASSFGTGMQHGYTF. This chain connects TRBV7-9 to TRBJ1-2; 9 nucleotides match TRBD1. V was clipped by 3 bases and J by 6 bases; unmatched bases: 8. CDR1 and CDR2 from the germline V gene are SEHNR and FQNEAQ (reference sequence). The CDR3 is 15 amino acids.

This clone was counted a few times. Other DNA sequences in this sample translate to the same CDR3. The chain uses TRBV12-3 or TRBV12-4 and TRBJ2-7; D perhaps matches TRBD1 (6 bases). V shed 3 bases and J shed 3 bases, with 9 bases lying between them. There are 13 residues in the CDR3. The CDR3 DNA follows: TGTGCCAGCAGTTTGGGACAACTCTACGAGCAGTACTTC. As protein: CASSLGQLYEQYF.

The chain couples TRBV3-1 (or the pseudogene TRBV3-2) to TRBJ2-7; D is possibly TRBD2 (5 bases). Germline V gene lookup returns CDR1 LGHDT and CDR2 YNNKEL (reference sequence). This CDR3 comprises 15 residues. V gave up 1 base and J gave up 1 base, with 11 bases separating them. CDR3 in DNA: TGTGCCAGCAGCCAAGCCGGGGTTGGATCCTACGAGCAGTACTTC. It yields the protein CASSQAGVGSYEQYF.

This chain links TRBV2 with TRBJ1-5, with unresolved D. The CDR3 totals 14 residues. Trimming stripped 3 bases from V and 0 bases from J, with 6 bases between. Per germline, CDR1 SNHLY and CDR2 FYNNEI. This CDR3 reads CASSDSYSNQPQHF. The CDR3 DNA reads as TGTGCCAGCAGTGATAGCTATAGCAATCAGCCCCAGCATTTT.

The chain employs TRBV19 and TRBJ1-1; D is possibly TRBD1 (6 bases). The germline CDR1 and CDR2 sequences are LNHDA and SQIVND (reference sequence). Trimming took off 7 bases at V and 4 bases at J, with 16 bases between the two ends. This CDR3 spans 14 amino acids. This CDR3 reads CASTEGGLGTEAFF. Written as DNA, the CDR3 is TGTGCCAGTACCGAGGGGGGGCTTGGCACTGAAGCTTTCTTT.

This clone was seen more than once but under ten times. The chain links TRBV25-1 to TRBJ1-1; TRBD1 agrees at 7 bases. The V segment lost 2 bases and the J segment 3 bases; nucleotides outside the gene matches: 6. Germline V CDR1 and CDR2: MGHDK, SYGVNS. This CDR3 is built from 15 residues. This chain's CDR3 is CASSEVRGLDTEAFF. CDR3 bases: TGTGCCAGCAGTGAAGTGAGGGGGCTCGACACTGAAGCTTTCTTT.

This clone was recorded a few times. The V gene is TRBV30, the J gene TRBJ1-5; D uncertain. This CDR3 region has 13 residues. Trimming pared 8 bases from V and 7 bases from J, leaving 18 bases between. In germline, CDR1 is GTSNPN, CDR2 SVGIG (reference sequence). The CDR3 reads CAGGGSPGQPQHF. The CDR3 bases are TGTGCCGGTGGTGGGTCCCCCGGGCAGCCCCAGCATTTT.

The chain carries TRBV5-1 and TRBJ2-3, with 9 bases lining up with TRBD1. The V gene end was trimmed by 0 bases and the J gene end by 4 bases; junction bases not matched to a gene: 0. The CDR3 extends over 14 amino acids. Germline V CDR1 and CDR2: SGHRS, YFSETQ. Here the CDR3 reads CASSLDRGPDTQYF. The CDR3 DNA reads as TGCGCCAGCAGCTTGGACAGGGGGCCAGATACGCAGTATTTT.

This rearrangement joins TRBV5-8 to TRBJ2-3; no clear D. Trimming stripped 0 bases from V and 2 bases from J, with 7 bases between. There are 14 residues in the CDR3. Germline values: CDR1 SGHTS, CDR2 YDEGEE. CDR3 in DNA: TGTGCCAGCAGCTTGGGTCTTCCCACAGATACGCAGTATTTT. It codes for CASSLGLPTDTQYF.

The chain has TRBV2 and TRBJ1-6; 9 positions agree with TRBD1. This CDR3 is built from 13 residues. Germline lookup yields CDR1 SNHLY and CDR2 FYNNEI. The V segment lost 9 bases and the J segment 9 bases; nucleotides outside the gene matches: 6. The CDR3 DNA is TGTGCCAGAAAGGGACAGGGAGGTTCACCCCTCCACTTT. This codes for CARKGQGGSPLHF.

The chain couples TRBV24-1 to TRBJ2-3, with TRBD2 as a possible D gene (5 bases). CDR1 and CDR2 (germline): KGHDR, SFDVKD. The CDR3 runs to 13 residues. The V and J ends lost 4 bases and 8 bases respectively, with 12 bases between them. Here the CDR3 reads CATSDPGRGTQYF. CDR3 nucleotides: TGTGCCACCAGTGACCCTGGACGGGGTACGCAGTATTTT.

The V call is TRBV27, the J call TRBJ2-5, with TRBD2 matching 10 bases. Germline V lookup: CDR1 MNHEY, CDR2 SMNVEV (reference sequence). Germline trimming cut 1 base from V and 5 bases from J; bases unmatched to any gene: 7. The CDR3 is 16 amino acids. DNA for the CDR3: TGTGCCAGCAGTTTATGGTCTAGCGGGGGAAGGGAGACCCAGTACTTC. This encodes CASSLWSSGGRETQYF.

The chain couples TRBV5-1 to TRBJ1-3; tentative D call: TRBD1 (5 bases). The CDR3 loop spans 15 amino acids. V lost 4 bases to trimming and J lost 2 bases, with 13 bases between them. Germline V gene sequence: CDR1 SGHRS, CDR2 YFSETQ. This CDR3 reads CASSPPDSAGNTIYF. CDR3 coding DNA: TGCGCCAGCAGCCCCCCCGACAGCGCTGGAAACACCATATATTTT.